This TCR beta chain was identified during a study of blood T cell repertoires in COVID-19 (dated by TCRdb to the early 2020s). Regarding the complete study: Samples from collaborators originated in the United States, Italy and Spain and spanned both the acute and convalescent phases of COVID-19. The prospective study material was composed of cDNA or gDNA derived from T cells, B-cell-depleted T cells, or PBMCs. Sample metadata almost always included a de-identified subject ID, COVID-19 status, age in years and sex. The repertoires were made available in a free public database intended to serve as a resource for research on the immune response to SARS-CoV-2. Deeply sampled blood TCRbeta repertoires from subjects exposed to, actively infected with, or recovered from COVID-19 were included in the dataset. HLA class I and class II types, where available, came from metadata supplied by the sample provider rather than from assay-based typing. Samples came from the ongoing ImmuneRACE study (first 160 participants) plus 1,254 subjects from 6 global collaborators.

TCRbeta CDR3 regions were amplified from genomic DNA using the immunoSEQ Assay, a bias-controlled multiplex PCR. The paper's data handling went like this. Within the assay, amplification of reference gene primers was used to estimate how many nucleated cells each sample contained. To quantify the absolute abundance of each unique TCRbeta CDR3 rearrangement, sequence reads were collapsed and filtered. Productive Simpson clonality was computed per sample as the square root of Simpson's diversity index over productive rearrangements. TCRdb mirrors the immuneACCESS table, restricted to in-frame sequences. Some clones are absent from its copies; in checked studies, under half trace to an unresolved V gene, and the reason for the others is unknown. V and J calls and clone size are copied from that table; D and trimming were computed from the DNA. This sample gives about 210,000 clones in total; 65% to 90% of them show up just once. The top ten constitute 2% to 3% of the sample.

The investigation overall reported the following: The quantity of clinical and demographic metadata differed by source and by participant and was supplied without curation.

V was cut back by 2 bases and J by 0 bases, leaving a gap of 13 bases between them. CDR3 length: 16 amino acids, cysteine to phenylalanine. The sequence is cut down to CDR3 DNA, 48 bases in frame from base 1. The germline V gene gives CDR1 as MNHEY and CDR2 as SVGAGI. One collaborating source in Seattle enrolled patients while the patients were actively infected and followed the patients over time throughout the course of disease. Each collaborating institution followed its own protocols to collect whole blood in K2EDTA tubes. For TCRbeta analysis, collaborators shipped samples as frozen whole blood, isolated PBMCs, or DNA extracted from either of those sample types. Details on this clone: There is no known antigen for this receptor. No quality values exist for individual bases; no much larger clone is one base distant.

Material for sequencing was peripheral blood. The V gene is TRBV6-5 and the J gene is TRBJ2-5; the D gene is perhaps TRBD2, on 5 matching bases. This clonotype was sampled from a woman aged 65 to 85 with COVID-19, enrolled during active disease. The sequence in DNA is TGTGCCAGCAGTTACGGAAGAGCGGCGTACCAAGAGACCCAGTACTTC. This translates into CASSYGRAAYQETQYF.